Listed below are T cell receptor beta chains from one sample, sequenced in a study of beta chain features in type 1 diabetes. Measured with immunoSEQ multiplex PCR; TCRdb has only the in-frame clones, and not every one. This sample has roughly 38,000 clones, with roughly 70% found just once. Sequences were obtained from Tregs from blood. The receptors were sampled from a man in his thirties or forties with type 1 diabetes. Some clones in this sample may be carry-over from other donors' samples. The CDR3 runs from the conserved cysteine through the conserved F or W. The D gene is left open where the match is weak. The size field is filled for only some rows; it gives once, few, many or a size class.

CASSESLGPGELFF	TGTGCCAGCAGTGAATCCCTTGGGCCCGGGGAGCTGTTTTTT	.	TRBV2	TRBJ2-2	.
CSARWGDGYTF	TGCAGTGCTAGGTGGGGGGATGGCTACACCTTC	.	TRBV20-1	TRBJ1-2	.
CASTTGGSGTGSYGYTF	TGTGCCAGCACCACGGGCGGATCCGGGACAGGGAGCTATGGCTACACCTTC	.	TRBV5-4	TRBJ1-2	TRBD1
CASSPNRGPGNTIYF	TGTGCCAGCAGCCCCAACAGGGGGCCTGGAAACACCATATATTTT	few	TRBV7-3	TRBJ1-3	TRBD1
CASKKGGFYEQYF	TGTGCCAGCAAAAAAGGCGGTTTCTACGAGCAGTACTTC	.	TRBV7-2	TRBJ2-7	.
CASSLFRGEGTEAFF	TGCGCCAGCAGCTTGTTCAGGGGCGAGGGCACTGAAGCTTTCTTT	.	TRBV5-1	TRBJ1-1	.
CATKVHPFGGETEAFF	TGCGCCACGAAAGTACACCCTTTCGGCGGGGAAACTGAAGCTTTCTTT	.	TRBV5-1	TRBJ1-1	.
CASSLAVTRVSQYF	TGTGCCAGCAGTTTAGCTGTCACGAGAGTGTCCCAGTACTTC	.	TRBV28	TRBJ2-5	.
CAISEPNRAGELFF	TGTGCCATCAGTGAGCCCAACAGGGCCGGGGAGCTGTTTTTT	.	TRBV10-3	TRBJ2-2	.
CASSYSRPGSTFF	TGTGCCAGCAGTTACTCCAGACCGGGGTCCACTTTCTTT	.	TRBV6-5	TRBJ1-1	.
CASSPTTSGVSTDTQYF	TGTGCCAGCAGCCCTACGACTAGCGGGGTAAGCACAGATACGCAGTATTTT	.	TRBV4-2	TRBJ2-3	TRBD2
CSVSGQGGLDGYTF	TGCAGCGTTTCGGGACAGGGTGGGCTTGATGGCTACACCTTC	.	TRBV29-1	TRBJ1-2	TRBD1
CASSRAGDTQYF	TGCGCCAGCAGCCGGGCGGGGGATACGCAGTATTTT	few	TRBV4-1	TRBJ2-3	.
CSVGGGVSYEQYF	TGCAGCGTGGGAGGTGGGGTCTCCTACGAGCAGTACTTC	.	TRBV29-1	TRBJ2-7	.
CASSQSRGRGEKLFF	TGTGCCAGCAGCCAGAGCAGGGGGCGCGGTGAAAAACTGTTTTTT	few	TRBV7-9	TRBJ1-4	TRBD1
CASSLGGEAFF	TGCGCCAGCAGTTTGGGAGGTGAAGCTTTCTTT	.	TRBV5-1	TRBJ1-1	.
CASSGQQISYNEQFF	TGCGCCAGCAGCGGACAGCAAATTTCCTACAATGAGCAGTTCTTC	.	TRBV5-1	TRBJ2-1	.
CATTGPYGYTF	TGTGCCACGACAGGGCCCTATGGCTACACCTTC	once	TRBV27	TRBJ1-2	TRBD1
CASSPPPQGETQYF	TGTGCCAGCAGTCCGCCTCCTCAGGGAGAGACCCAGTACTTC	.	TRBV2	TRBJ2-5	.
CASSPRRGLEDEQFF	TGTGCCAGCTCACCTAGGAGGGGGCTAGAGGATGAGCAGTTCTTC	few	TRBV18	TRBJ2-1	.
CASSLQGTRYNEQFF	TGTGCCAGCAGCCTCCAGGGGACCCGATACAATGAGCAGTTCTTC	.	TRBV11-2	TRBJ2-1	.
CASSLVRYGYTF	TGTGCCAGCAGCTTAGTGCGGTATGGCTACACCTTC	.	TRBV7-2	TRBJ1-2	.
CASSLGLNQETQYF	TGTGCCAGCAGCTTGGGACTGAACCAAGAGACCCAGTACTTC	.	TRBV5-6	TRBJ2-5	.
CASKAWSGGWYEQFF	TGTGCCAGCAAAGCCTGGTCCGGGGGTTGGTATGAGCAGTTCTTC	.	TRBV2	TRBJ2-1	.
CASNFGQGPRYF	TGTGCCAGCAATTTCGGACAGGGCCCCCGGTATTTT	.	TRBV9	TRBJ2-3	TRBD1
CASSPYRTGGTDTQYF	TGCGCCAGCAGCCCCTATAGAACGGGGGGCACAGATACGCAGTATTTT	.	TRBV4-1	TRBJ2-3	.
CASSPAPLNGQPQHF	TGTGCCAGCTCACCAGCCCCCCTTAACGGGCAGCCCCAGCATTTT	.	TRBV18	TRBJ1-5	.
CASSSRVLYGYTF	TGTGCCAGCAGCAGCAGGGTACTCTATGGCTACACCTTC	.	TRBV5-5	TRBJ1-2	.
CASRSGLSNQPQHF	TGTGCCAGCAGATCAGGGCTTAGCAATCAGCCCCAGCATTTT	once	TRBV2	TRBJ1-5	.
CASSQGQLNYGYTF	TGTGCCAGCTCCCAGGGACAGCTTAACTATGGCTACACCTTC	few	TRBV18	TRBJ1-2	TRBD1
CASSLQGNTEAFF	TGTGCCAGCAGCTTACAGGGTAACACTGAAGCTTTCTTT	.	TRBV2	TRBJ1-1	.
CASNPRDRLNEKLFF	TGTGCCAGCAACCCCCGGGACAGGCTTAATGAAAAACTGTTTTTT	.	TRBV5-5	TRBJ1-4	TRBD1
CASSLLSGNEQFF	TGCGCCAGCAGCTTGCTTAGCGGCAATGAGCAGTTCTTC	few	TRBV5-1	TRBJ2-1	.
CASGGPRDTEAFF	TGTGCCAGCGGCGGTCCCAGGGACACTGAAGCTTTCTTT	few	TRBV2	TRBJ1-1	.
CASSIVGQGSNQPQHF	TGTGCCAGTAGTATCGTGGGACAGGGGAGCAATCAGCCCCAGCATTTT	few	TRBV19	TRBJ1-5	TRBD1
CASSEFRGPGGYTF	TGTGCCAGCAGTGAATTCAGGGGGCCTGGAGGCTACACCTTC	.	TRBV6-1	TRBJ1-2	TRBD1
CASSIWTGAYEQYF	TGTGCCAGTAGTATATGGACAGGGGCCTACGAGCAGTACTTC	.	TRBV19	TRBJ2-7	TRBD1
CASSPGTFSYEQYF	TGTGCCAGCTCACCAGGGACATTCTCCTACGAGCAGTACTTC	.	TRBV18	TRBJ2-7	.
CASSQELAGGRHEQFF	TGCGCCAGCAGCCAAGAACTAGCGGGGGGGCGTCATGAGCAGTTCTTC	.	TRBV4-3	TRBJ2-1	TRBD2
CSVESYSGANVLTF	TGCAGCGTTGAGTCTTACTCTGGGGCCAACGTCCTGACTTTC	.	TRBV29-1	TRBJ2-6	.
CAGRLSYGYTF	TGTGCCGGGAGGCTTTCCTATGGCTACACCTTC	.	TRBV19	TRBJ1-2	.
CAISEAGSKETQYF	TGTGCCATCAGTGAAGCGGGATCCAAAGAGACCCAGTACTTC	.	TRBV10-3	TRBJ2-5	TRBD2
CSASGGAQYF	TGCAGTGCTAGCGGGGGGGCCCAGTACTTC	once	TRBV20-1	TRBJ2-4	TRBD2
CASSFLTETSASYEQYF	TGTGCCAGCAGTTTCCTAACGGAGACGTCTGCTAGCTACGAGCAGTACTTC	.	TRBV27	TRBJ2-7	.
CASLTGQGWNSPLHF	TGCGCCAGCTTAACCGGACAGGGATGGAATTCACCCCTCCACTTT	.	TRBV10-2	TRBJ1-6	TRBD1
CASTHTGQVYEQYF	TGTGCCAGCACGCACACGGGACAAGTATACGAGCAGTACTTC	.	TRBV6-1	TRBJ2-7	.
CSVARGRRETQYF	TGCAGCGTTGCCAGGGGCAGGAGGGAGACCCAGTACTTC	few	TRBV29-1	TRBJ2-5	.
CASPPPGGTPFEQYF	TGTGCCAGTCCACCCCCGGGGGGGACCCCCTTCGAGCAGTACTTC	.	TRBV2	TRBJ2-7	TRBD2
CASSQGLEAFF	TGTGCCAGCAGCCAGGGGCTTGAAGCTTTCTTT	.	TRBV28	TRBJ1-1	.
CSVGEGRAFF	TGCAGCGTTGGTGAAGGGAGAGCTTTCTTT	.	TRBV29-1	TRBJ1-1	.
CASSLRQGVGDEQFF	TGTGCCAGCAGCCTACGACAGGGGGTAGGCGATGAGCAGTTCTTC	few	TRBV6-5	TRBJ2-1	TRBD1
CATSRGGGGRAGELFF	TGTGCCACCAGCAGAGGCGGCGGGGGACGGGCCGGGGAGCTGTTTTTT	.	TRBV15	TRBJ2-2	TRBD2
CASSLARGRVYEQYF	TGTGCCAGCAGCTTAGCAAGAGGGAGGGTCTACGAGCAGTACTTC	.	TRBV7-2	TRBJ2-7	TRBD2
CASRLTGGLTEAFF	TGTGCCAGCAGATTGACAGGGGGCTTGACTGAAGCTTTCTTT	.	TRBV6-1	TRBJ1-1	TRBD1
CASSLSGQRYNEQFF	TGCGCCAGCAGCTTAAGTGGACAGAGATACAATGAGCAGTTCTTC	few	TRBV5-1	TRBJ2-1	.
CASSRDTQYF	TGTGCCAGCAGTCGAGATACGCAGTATTTT	few	TRBV6-1	TRBJ2-3	.
CASRDASTDTQYF	TGTGCCAGCCGGGATGCTAGCACAGATACGCAGTATTTT	.	TRBV25-1	TRBJ2-3	.
CASSLAEEGTEAFF	TGCGCCAGCAGCTTGGCCGAGGAGGGCACTGAAGCTTTCTTT	.	TRBV5-1	TRBJ1-1	.
CSVSNYGYTF	TGCAGCGTTAGCAACTATGGCTACACCTTC	.	TRBV29-1	TRBJ1-2	.